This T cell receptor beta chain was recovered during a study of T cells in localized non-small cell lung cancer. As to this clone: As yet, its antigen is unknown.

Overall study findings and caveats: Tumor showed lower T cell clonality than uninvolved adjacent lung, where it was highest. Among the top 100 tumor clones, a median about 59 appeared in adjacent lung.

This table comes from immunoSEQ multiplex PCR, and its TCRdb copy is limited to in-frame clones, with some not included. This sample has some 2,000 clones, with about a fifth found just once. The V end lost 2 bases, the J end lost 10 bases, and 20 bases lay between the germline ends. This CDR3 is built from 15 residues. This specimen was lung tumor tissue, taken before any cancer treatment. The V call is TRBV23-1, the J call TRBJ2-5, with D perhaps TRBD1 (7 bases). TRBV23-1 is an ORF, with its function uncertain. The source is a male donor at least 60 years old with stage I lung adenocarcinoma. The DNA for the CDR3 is TGCGCCAGCAGTCAAGGGACAGTCGGACCGGGGGTCCAGTACTTC. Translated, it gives CASSQGTVGPGVQYF.